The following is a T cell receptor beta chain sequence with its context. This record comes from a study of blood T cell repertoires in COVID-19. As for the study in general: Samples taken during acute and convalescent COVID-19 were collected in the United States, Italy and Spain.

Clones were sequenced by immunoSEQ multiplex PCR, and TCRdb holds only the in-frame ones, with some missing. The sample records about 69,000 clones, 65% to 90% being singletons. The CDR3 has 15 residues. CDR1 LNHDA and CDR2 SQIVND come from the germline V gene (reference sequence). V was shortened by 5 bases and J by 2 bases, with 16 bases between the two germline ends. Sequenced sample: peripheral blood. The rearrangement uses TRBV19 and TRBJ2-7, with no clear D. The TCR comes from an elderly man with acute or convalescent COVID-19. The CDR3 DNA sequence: TGTGCCAGTAGTCTTAGACTCCTCCGCACCTACGAGCAGTACTTC. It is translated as CASSLRLLRTYEQYF.